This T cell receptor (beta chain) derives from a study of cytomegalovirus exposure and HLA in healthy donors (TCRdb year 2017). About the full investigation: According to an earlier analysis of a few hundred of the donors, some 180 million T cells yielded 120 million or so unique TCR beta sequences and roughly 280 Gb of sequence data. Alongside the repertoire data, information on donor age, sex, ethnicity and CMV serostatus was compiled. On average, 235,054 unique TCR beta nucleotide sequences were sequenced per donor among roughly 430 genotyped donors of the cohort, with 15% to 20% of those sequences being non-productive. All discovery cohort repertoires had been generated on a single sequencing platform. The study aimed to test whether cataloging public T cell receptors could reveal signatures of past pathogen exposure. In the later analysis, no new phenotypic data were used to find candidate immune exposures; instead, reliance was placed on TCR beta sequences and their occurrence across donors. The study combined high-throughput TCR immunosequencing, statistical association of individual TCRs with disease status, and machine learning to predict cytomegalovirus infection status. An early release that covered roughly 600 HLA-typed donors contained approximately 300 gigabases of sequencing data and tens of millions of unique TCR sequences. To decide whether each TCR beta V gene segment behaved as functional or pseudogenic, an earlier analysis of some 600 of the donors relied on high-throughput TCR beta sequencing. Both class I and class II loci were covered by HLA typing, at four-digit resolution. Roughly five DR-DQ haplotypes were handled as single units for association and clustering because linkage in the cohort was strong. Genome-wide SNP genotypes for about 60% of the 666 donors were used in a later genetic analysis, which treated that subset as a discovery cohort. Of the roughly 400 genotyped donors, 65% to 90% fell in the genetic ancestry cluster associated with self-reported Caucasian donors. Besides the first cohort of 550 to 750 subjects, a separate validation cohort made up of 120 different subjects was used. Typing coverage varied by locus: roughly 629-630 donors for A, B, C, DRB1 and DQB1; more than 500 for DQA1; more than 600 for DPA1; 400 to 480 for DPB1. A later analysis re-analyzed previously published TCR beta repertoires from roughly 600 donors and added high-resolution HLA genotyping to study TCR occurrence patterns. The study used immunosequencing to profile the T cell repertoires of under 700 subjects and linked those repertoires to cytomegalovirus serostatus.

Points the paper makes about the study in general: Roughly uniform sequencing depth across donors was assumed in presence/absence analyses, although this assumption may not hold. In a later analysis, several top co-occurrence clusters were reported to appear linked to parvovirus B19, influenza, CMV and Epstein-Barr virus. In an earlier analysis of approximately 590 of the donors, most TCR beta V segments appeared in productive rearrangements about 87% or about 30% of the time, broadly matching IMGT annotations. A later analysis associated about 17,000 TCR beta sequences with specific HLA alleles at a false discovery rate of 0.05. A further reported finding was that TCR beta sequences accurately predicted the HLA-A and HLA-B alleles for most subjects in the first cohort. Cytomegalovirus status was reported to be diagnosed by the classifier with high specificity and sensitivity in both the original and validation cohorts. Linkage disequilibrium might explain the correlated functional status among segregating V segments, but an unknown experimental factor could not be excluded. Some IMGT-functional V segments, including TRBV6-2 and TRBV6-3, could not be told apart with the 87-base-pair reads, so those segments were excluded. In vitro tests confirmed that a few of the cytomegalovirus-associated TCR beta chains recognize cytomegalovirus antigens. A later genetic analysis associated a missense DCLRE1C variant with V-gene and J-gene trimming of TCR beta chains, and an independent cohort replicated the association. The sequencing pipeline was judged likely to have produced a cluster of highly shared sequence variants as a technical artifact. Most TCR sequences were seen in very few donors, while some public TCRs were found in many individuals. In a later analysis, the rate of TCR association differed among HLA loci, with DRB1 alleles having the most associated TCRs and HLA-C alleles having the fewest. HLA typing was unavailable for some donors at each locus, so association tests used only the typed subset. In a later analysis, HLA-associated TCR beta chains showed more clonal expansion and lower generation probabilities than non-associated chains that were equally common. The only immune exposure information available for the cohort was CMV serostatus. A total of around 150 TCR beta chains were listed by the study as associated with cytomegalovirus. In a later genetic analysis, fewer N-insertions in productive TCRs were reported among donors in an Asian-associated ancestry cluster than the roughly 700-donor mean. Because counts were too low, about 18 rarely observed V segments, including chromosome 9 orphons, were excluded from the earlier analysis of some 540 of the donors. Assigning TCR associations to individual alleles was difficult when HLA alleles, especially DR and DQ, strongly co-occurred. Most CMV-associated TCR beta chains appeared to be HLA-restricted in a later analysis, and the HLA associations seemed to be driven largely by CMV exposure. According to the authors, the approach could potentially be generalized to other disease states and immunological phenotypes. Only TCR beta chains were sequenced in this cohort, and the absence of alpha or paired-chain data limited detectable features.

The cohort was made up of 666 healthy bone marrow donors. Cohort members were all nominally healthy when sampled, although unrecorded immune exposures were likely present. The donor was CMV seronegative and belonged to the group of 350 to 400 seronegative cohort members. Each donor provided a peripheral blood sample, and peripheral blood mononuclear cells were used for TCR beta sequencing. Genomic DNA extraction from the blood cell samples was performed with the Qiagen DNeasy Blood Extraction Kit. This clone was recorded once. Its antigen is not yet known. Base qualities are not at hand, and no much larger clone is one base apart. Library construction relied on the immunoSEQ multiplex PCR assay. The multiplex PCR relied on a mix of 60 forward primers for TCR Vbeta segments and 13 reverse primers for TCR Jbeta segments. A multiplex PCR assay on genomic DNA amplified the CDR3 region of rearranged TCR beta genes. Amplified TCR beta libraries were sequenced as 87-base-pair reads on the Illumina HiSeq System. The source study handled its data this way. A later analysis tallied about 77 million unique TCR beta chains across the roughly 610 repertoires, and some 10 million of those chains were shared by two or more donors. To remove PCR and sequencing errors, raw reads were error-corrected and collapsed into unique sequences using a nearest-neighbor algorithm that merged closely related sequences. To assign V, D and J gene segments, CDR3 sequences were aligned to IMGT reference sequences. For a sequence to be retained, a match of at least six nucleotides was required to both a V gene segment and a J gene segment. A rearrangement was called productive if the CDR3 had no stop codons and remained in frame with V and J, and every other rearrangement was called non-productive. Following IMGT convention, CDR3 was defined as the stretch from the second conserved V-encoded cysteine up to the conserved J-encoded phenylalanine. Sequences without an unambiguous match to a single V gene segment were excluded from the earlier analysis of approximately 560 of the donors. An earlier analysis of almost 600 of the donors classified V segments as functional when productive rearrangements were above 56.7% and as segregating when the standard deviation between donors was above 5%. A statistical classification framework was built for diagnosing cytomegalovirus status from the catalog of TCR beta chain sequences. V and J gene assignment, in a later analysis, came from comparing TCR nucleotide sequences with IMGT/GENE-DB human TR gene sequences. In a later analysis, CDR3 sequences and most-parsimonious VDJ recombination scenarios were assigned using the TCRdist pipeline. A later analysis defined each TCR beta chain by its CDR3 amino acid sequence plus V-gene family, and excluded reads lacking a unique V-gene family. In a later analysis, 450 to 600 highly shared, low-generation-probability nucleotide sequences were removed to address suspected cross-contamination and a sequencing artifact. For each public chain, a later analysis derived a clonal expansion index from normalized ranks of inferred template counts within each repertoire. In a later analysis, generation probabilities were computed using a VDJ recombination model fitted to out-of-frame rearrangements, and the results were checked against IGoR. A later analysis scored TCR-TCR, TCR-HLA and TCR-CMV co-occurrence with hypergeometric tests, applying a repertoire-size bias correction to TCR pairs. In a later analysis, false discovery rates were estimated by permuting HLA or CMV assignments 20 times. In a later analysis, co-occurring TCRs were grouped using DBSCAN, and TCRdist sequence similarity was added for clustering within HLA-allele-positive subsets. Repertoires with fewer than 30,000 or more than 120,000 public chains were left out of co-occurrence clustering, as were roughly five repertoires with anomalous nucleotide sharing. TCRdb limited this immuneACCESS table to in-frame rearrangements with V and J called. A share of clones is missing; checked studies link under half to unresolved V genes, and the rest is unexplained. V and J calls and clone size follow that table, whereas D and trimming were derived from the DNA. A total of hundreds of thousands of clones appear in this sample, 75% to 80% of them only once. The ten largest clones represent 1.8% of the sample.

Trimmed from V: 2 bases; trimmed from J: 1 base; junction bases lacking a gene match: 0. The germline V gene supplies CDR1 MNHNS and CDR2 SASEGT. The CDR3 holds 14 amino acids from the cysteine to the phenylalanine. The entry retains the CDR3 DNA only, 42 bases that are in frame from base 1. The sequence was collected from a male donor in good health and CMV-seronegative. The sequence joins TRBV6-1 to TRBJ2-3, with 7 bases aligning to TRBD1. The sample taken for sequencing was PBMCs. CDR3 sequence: CASSETGGTDTQYF. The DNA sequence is TGTGCCAGCAGTGAAACAGGGGGCACAGATACGCAGTATTTT.